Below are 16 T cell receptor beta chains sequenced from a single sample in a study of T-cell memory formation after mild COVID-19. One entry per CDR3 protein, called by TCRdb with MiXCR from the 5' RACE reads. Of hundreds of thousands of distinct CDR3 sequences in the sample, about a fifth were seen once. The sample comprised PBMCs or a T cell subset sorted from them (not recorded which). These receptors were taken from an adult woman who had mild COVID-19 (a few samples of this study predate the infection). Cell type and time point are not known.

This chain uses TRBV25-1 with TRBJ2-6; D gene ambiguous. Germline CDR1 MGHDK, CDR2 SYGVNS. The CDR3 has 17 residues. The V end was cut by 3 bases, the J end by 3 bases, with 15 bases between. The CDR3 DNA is TGTGCCAGCAGTGATCCGAGAGTCGGCTTTGGGGCCAACGTCCTGACTTTC. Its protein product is CASSDPRVGFGANVLTF.

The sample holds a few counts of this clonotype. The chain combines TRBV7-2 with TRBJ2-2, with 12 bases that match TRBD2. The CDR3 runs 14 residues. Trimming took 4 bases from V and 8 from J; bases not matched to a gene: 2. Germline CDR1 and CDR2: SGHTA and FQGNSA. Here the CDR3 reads CASSSGLAGGELFF. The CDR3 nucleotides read TGTGCCAGCAGCTCAGGACTAGCGGGAGGGGAGCTGTTTTTT.

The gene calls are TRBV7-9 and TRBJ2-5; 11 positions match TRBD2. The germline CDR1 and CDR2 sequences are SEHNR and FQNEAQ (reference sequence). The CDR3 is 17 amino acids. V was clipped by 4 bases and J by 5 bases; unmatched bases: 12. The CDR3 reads CASSSWRLAGSLETQYF. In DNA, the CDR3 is TGTGCCAGCAGCTCTTGGCGACTAGCGGGAAGTCTGGAGACCCAGTACTTC.

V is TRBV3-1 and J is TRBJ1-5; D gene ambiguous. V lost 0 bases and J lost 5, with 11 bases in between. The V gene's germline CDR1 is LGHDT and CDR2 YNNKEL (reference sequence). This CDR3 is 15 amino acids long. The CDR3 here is CASSQDSGRYQPQHF. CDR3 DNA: TGTGCCAGCAGCCAAGATTCCGGGCGGTATCAGCCCCAGCATTTT.

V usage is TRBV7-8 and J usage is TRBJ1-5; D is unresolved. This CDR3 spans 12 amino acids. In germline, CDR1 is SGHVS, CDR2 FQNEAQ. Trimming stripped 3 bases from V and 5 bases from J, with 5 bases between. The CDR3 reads CASSFADQPQHF. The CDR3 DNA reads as TGTGCCAGCAGCTTCGCGGATCAGCCCCAGCATTTT.

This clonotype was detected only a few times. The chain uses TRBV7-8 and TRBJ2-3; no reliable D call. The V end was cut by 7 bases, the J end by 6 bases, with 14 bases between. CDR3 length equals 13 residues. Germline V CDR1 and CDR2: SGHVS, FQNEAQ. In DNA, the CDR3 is TGTGCCAGCACCCTCGTGGAACGGGATACGCAGTATTTT. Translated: CASTLVERDTQYF.

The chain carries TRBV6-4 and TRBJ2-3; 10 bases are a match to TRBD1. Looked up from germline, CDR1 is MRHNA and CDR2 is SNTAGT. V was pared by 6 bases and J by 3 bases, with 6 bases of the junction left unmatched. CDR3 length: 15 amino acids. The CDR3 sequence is CASRMGQGLTDTQYF. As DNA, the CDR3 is TGTGCCAGCAGAATGGGACAGGGGTTAACAGATACGCAGTATTTT.

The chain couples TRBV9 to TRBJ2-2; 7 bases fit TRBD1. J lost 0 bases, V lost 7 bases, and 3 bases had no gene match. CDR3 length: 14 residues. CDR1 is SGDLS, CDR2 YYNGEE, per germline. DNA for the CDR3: TGTGCCAGCCAAGGGACAGCGAACACCGGGGAGCTGTTTTTT. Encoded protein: CASQGTANTGELFF.

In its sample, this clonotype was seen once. DNA for the CDR3: TGTGCCAGCAGCCAGGGGTTCCAGCAGTACTTC. This sequence encodes CASSQGFQQYF. This chain connects TRBV3-1 to TRBJ2-7, with D uncertain. Trimming cost V 3 bases and J 8 bases, with 8 bases left between them. CDR3 length equals 11 residues. The germline V gene encodes CDR1 LGHDT and CDR2 YNNKEL (reference sequence).

The CDR3 bases are TGTGCCAGCAGTCGGGTTCGGGGCCGCACAGATACGCAGTATTTT. Residues: CASSRVRGRTDTQYF. The V call is TRBV7-8, the J call TRBJ2-3; D is perhaps TRBD1 or TRBD2 (5 bases each). Germline V gives CDR1 SGHVS, CDR2 FQNEAQ. Trimming took off 6 bases at V and 1 base at J, with 14 bases between the two ends. CDR3 length: 15 amino acids.

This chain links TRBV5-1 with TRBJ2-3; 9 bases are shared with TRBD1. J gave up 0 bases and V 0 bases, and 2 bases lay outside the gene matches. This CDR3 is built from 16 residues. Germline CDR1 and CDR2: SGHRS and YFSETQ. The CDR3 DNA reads TGCGCCAGCAGCTTGGGGGGACAGGGAAGCACAGATACGCAGTATTTT. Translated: CASSLGGQGSTDTQYF.

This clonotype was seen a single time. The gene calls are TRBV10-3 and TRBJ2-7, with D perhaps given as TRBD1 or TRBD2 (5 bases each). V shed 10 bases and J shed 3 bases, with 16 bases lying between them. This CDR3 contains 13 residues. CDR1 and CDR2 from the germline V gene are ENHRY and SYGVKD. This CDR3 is CATAPGPYYEQYF. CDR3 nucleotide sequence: TGTGCCACCGCACCGGGACCTTACTACGAGCAGTACTTC.

The CDR3 reads CASSLYRGEKLFF. CDR3 DNA sequence: TGTGCCAGCAGCTTATACAGGGGAGAAAAACTGTTTTTT. The chain combines TRBV7-9 with TRBJ1-4, with 7 bases aligning to TRBD1. Germline V gene lookup returns CDR1 SEHNR and CDR2 FQNEAQ (reference sequence). V was clipped by 2 bases and J by 8 bases; unmatched bases: 2. The CDR3 extends over 13 amino acids.

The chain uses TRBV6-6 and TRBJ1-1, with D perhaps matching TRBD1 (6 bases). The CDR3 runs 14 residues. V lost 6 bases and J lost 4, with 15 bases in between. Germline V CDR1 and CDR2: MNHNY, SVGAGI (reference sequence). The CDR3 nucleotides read TGTGCCAGCAGCCGGAACTCAGGGGCCACTGAAGCTTTCTTT. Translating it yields CASSRNSGATEAFF.

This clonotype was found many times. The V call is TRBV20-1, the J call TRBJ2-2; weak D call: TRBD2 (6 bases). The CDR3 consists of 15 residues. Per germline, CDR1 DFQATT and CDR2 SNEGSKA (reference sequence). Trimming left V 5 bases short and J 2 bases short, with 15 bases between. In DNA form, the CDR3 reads TGCAGTGCTCCAGCGGGTCTCCAAAACACCGGGGAGCTGTTTTTT. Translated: CSAPAGLQNTGELFF.

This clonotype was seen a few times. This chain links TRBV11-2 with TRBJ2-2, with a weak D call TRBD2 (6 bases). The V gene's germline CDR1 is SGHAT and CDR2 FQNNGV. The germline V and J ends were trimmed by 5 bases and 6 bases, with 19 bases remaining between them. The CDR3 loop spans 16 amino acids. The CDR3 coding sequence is TGTGCCAGCAGCCTCGCCCCGGGACGCGGGGCCGGGGAGCTGTTTTTT. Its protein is CASSLAPGRGAGELFF.